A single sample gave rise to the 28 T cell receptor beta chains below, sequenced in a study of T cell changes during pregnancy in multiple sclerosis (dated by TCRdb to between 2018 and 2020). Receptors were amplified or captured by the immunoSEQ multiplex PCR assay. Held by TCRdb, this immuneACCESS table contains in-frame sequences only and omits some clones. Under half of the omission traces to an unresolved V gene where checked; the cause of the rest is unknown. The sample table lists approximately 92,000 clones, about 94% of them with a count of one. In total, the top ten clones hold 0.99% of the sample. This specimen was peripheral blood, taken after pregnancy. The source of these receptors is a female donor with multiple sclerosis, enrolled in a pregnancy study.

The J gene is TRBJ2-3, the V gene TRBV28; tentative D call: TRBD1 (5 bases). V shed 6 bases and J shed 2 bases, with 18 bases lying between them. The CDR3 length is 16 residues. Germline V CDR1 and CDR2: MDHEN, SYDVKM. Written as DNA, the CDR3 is TGTGCCAGCAGCACGACAGTATACCCTTTCACAGATACGCAGTATTTT. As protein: CASSTTVYPFTDTQYF.

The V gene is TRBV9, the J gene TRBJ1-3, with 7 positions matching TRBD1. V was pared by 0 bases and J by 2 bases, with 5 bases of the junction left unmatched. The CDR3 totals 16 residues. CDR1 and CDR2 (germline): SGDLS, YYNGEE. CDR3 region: CASSVGGTVTGNTIYF. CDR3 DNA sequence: TGTGCCAGCAGCGTAGGTGGGACAGTAACTGGAAACACCATATATTTT.

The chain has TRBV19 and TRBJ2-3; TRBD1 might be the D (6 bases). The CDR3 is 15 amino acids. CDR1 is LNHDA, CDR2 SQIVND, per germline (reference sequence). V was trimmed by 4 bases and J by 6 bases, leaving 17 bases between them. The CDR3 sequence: CASSTGAKNRDTQYF. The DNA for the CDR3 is TGTGCCAGTAGTACAGGGGCAAAAAACAGGGATACGCAGTATTTT.

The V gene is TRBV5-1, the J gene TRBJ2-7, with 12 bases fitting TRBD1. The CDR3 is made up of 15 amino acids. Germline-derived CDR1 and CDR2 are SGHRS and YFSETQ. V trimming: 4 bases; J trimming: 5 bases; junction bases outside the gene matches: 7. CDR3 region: CASSGGQGAVNEQYF. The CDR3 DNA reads TGCGCCAGCAGCGGGGGACAGGGGGCTGTAAACGAGCAGTACTTC.

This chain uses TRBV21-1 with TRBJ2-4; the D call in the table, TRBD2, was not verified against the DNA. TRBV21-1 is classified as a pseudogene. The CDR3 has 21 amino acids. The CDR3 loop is CASSKARASGRNDPAKNIQYF. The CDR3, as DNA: TGTGCCAGCAGCAAAGCGCGGGCTAGCGGGAGAAATGACCCGGCCAAAAACATTCAGTACTTC.

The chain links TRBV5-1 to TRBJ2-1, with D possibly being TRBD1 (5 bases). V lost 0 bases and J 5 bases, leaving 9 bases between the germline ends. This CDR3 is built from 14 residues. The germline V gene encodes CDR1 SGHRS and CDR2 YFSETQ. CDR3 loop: CASSLADTNNEQFF. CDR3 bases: TGCGCCAGCAGCTTGGCGGACACTAACAATGAGCAGTTCTTC.

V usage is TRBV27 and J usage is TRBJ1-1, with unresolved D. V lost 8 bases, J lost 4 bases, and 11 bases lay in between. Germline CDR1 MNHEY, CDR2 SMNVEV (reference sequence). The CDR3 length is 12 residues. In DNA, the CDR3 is TGTGCCAGCCGCGGGCGGGCCACTGAAGCTTTCTTT. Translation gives CASRGRATEAFF.

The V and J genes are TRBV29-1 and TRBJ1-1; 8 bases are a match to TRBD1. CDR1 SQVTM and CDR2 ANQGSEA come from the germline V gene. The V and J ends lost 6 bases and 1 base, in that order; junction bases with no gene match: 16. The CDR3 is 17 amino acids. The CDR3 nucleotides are TGCAGCGTAAGCAACAGGGACAGGCCAACCAAGAACACTGAAGCTTTCTTT. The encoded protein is CSVSNRDRPTKNTEAFF.

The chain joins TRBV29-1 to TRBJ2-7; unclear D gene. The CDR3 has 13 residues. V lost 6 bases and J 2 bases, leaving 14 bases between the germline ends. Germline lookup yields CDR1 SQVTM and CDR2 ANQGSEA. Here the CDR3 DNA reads TGCAGCGTCAGAATGGCGGTTACCTACGAGCAGTACTTC. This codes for CSVRMAVTYEQYF.

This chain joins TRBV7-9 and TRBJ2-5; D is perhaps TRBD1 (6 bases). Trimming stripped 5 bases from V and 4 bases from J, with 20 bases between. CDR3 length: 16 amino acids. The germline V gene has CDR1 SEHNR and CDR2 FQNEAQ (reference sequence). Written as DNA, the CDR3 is TGTGCCAGCAGCCAAGGGGTGCAGGGGTGGGGAGAGACCCAGTACTTC. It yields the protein CASSQGVQGWGETQYF.

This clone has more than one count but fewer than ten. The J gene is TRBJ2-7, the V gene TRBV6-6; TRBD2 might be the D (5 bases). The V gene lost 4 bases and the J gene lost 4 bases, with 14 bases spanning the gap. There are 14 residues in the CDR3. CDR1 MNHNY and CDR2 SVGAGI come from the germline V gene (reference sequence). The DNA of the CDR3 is TGTGCCAGCAGTTTCCCCGGGGAAAAGTACGAGCAGTACTTC. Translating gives CASSFPGEKYEQYF.

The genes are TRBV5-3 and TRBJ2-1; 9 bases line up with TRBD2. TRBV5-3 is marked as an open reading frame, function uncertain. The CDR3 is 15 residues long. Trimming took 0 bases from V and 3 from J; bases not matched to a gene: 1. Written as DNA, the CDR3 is TGTGCCAGAAGCTTGGCTAGCGGGGACTACAATGAGCAGTTCTTC. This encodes CARSLASGDYNEQFF.

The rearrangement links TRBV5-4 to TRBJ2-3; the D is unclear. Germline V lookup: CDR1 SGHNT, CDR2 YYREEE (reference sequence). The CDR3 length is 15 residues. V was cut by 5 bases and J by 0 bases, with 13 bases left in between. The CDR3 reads CASRAPDNSTDTQYF. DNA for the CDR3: TGTGCCAGCAGGGCCCCTGACAATAGCACAGATACGCAGTATTTT. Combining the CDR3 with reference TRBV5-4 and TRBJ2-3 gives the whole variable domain ETGVTQSPTHLIKTRGQQVTLRCSSQSGHNTVSWYQQALGQGPQFIFQYYREEENGRGNFPPRFSGLQFPNYSSELNVNALELDDSALYLCASRAPDNSTDTQYFGPGTRLTVL.

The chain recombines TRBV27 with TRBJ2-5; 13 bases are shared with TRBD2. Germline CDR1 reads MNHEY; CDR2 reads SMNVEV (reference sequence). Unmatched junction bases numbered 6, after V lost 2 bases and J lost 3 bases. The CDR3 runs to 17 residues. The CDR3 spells CASSLSPGLAGKETQYF. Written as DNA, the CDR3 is TGTGCCAGCAGTTTAAGTCCGGGACTAGCGGGGAAAGAGACCCAGTACTTC.

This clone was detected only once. The DNA of the CDR3 is TGTGCCAGCAGATCTGACAGCGAATTCTATGGCTACACCTTC. Protein sequence: CASRSDSEFYGYTF. The genes are TRBV7-2 and TRBJ1-2; TRBD1 might be the D (5 bases). The CDR3 is made up of 14 amino acids. V shed 6 bases and J shed 4 bases, with 15 bases lying between them. CDR1 and CDR2 from the germline V gene are SGHTA and FQGNSA.

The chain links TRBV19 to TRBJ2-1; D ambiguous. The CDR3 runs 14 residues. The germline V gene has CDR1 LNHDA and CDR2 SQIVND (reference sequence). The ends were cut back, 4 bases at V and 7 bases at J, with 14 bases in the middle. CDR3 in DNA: TGTGCCAGTAGTACCCGACACCCTACGAATGAGCAGTTCTTC. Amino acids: CASSTRHPTNEQFF.

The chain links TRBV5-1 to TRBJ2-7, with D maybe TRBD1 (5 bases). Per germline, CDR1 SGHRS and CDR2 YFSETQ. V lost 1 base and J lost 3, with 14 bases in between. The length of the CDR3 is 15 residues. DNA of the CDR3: TGCGCCAGCAGCTTGACAGGCAAACCGGTCTACGAGCAGTACTTC. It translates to CASSLTGKPVYEQYF. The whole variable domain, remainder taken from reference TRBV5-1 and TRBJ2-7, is KAGVTQTPRYLIKTRGQQVTLSCSPISGHRSVSWYQQTPGQGLQFLFEYFSETQRNKGNFPGRFSGRQFSNSRSEMNVSTLELGDSALYLCASSLTGKPVYEQYFGPGTRLTVT.

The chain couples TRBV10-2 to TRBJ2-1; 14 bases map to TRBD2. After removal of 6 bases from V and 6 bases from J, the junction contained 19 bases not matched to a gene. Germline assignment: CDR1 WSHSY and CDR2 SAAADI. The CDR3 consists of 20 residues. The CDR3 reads CASRRPGLAGVRLKGNEQFF. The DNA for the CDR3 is TGCGCCAGCAGGAGGCCGGGACTAGCGGGAGTTCGCTTAAAGGGCAATGAGCAGTTCTTC.

The CDR3: CASSSTSGYNEQFF. DNA for the CDR3: TGTGCCAGCAGTTCGACTAGCGGCTACAATGAGCAGTTCTTC. The rearrangement joins TRBV2 to TRBJ2-1; TRBD2 aligns across 9 bases. CDR3 length equals 14 residues. From germline, CDR1 is SNHLY and CDR2 FYNNEI. After removal of 5 bases from V and 3 bases from J, the junction contained 2 bases not matched to a gene.

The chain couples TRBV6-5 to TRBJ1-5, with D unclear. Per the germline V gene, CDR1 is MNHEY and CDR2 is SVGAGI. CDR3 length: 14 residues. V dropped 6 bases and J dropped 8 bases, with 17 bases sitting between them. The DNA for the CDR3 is TGTGCCAGCAGACGAACGGGGATTAGAGAGCCCCAGCATTTT. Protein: CASRRTGIREPQHF.

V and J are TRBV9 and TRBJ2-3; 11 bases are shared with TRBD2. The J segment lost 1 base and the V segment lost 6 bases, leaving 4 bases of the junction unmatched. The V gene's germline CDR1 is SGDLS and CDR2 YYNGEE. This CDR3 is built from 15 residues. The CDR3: CASNLAGGRTDTQYF. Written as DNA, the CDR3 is TGTGCCAGCAACCTAGCGGGGGGACGCACAGATACGCAGTATTTT.

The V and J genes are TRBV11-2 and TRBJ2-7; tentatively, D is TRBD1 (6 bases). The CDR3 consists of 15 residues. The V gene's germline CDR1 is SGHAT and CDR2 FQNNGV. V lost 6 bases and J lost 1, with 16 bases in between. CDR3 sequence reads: CASSLRQAVSYEQYF. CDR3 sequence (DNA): TGTGCCAGCAGTCTGAGACAGGCCGTTTCCTACGAGCAGTACTTC. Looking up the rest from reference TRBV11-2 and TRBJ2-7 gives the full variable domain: EAGVAQSPRYKIIEKRQSVAFWCNPISGHATLYWYQQILGQGPKLLIQFQNNGVVDDSQLPKDRFSAERLKGVDSTLKIQPAKLEDSAVYLCASSLRQAVSYEQYFGPGTRLTVT.

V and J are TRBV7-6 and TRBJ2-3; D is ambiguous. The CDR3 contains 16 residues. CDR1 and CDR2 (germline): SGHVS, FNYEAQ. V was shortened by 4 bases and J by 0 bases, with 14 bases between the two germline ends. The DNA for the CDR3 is TGTGCCAGCAGCTCCGTGGGCCCATTTAGCACAGATACGCAGTATTTT. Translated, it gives CASSSVGPFSTDTQYF.

CDR3 residues: CASSVGGGLGSPQHF. CDR3 sequence (DNA): TGTGCCAGCAGTGTTGGAGGGGGCTTGGGTTCGCCCCAGCATTTT. V usage is TRBV2 and J usage is TRBJ1-5; TRBD1 aligns across 7 bases. The CDR3 is 15 amino acids. Per germline, CDR1 SNHLY and CDR2 FYNNEI. J gave up 9 bases and V 4 bases, and 12 bases lay outside the gene matches.

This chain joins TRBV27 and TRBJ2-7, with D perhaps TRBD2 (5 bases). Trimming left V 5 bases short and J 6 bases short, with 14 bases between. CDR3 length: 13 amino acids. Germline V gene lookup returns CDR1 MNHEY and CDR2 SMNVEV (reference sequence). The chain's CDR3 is CASSARTSLEQYF. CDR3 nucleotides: TGTGCCAGCAGTGCCAGAACTAGTCTCGAGCAGTACTTC.

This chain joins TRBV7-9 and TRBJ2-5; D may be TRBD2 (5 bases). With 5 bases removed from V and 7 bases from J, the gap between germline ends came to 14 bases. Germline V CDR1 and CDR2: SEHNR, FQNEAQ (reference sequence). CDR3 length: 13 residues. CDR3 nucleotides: TGTGCCAGCAGCAGAGGAGAGGGCGTGACCCAGTACTTC. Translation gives CASSRGEGVTQYF.

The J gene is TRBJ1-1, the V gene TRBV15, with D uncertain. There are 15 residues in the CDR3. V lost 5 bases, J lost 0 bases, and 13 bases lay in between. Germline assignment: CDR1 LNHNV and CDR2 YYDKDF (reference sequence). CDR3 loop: CATSPLQAMNTEAFF. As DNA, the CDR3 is TGTGCCACCAGCCCCCTGCAGGCCATGAACACTGAAGCTTTCTTT.

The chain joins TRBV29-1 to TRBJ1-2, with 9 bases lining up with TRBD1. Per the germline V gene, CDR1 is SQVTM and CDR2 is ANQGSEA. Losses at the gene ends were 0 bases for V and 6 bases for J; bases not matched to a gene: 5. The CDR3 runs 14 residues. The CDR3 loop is CSVEDPGQGNGYTF. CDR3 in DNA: TGCAGCGTTGAAGACCCGGGACAGGGAAATGGCTACACCTTC.